The rows below give T cell receptor beta chains drawn from one sample of a study of blood T cell repertoires in COVID-19. Only in-frame clones appear in the TCRdb table, and some are missing; sequencing was by immunoSEQ multiplex PCR. This table has about 34,000 clones, approximately 77% appearing once. Sequenced: peripheral blood. These receptors all stem from a human donor in a cohort sampled during active COVID-19. Each CDR3 is given with its conserved first and last residue. Each record gives: V gene, J gene, clone size, D gene, CDR3 DNA, CDR3 protein. D genes are given only for firm matches. Size values are once, few and many counts, or a class for expanded clones, and some rows have none.

>TRBV19|TRBJ2-3|few|-
TGTGCCAGTAGTATCGGCCCCCTTACTAGCCCTAGCACAGATACGCAGTATTTT
CASSIGPLTSPSTDTQYF
>TRBV15|TRBJ1-6|-|-
TGTGCCACCAGCAGAGATGGCTCTCCCCTCCACTTT
CATSRDGSPLHF
>TRBV28|TRBJ1-2|-|TRBD1
TGTGCCAGCAGTTTGGACAGGGCCTATGGCTACACCTTC
CASSLDRAYGYTF
>TRBV6-5|TRBJ2-7|-|-
TGTGCCAGCAGTCTATCGATAGCGCCGTCCTACGAGCAGTACTTC
CASSLSIAPSYEQYF
>TRBV4-3|TRBJ1-2|few|-
TGCGCCAGCAGCCAAGAGAGGATCGAGGGTGGCTACACCTTC
CASSQERIEGGYTF
>TRBV11-3|TRBJ2-3|-|TRBD1
TGTGCCAGCAGCCTAAGGGGGCAAGATACGCAGTATTTT
CASSLRGQDTQYF
>TRBV7-9|TRBJ2-1|-|-
TGTGCCAGTAAGGGGGACGGACTGTTCAATGAGCAGTTCTTC
CASKGDGLFNEQFF
>TRBV5-1|TRBJ2-7|-|TRBD1
TGCGCCAGCAGCTTCGGTGGGACAGGTTCCTACGAGCAGTACTTC
CASSFGGTGSYEQYF
>TRBV10-3|TRBJ2-3|-|TRBD1
TGTGCCATCAGTGAGGGACAGGGCACAGATACGCAGTATTTT
CAISEGQGTDTQYF
>TRBV7-9|TRBJ2-3|once|-
TGTGCCAGCAGTCGTACTAGCACAGATACGCAGTATTTT
CASSRTSTDTQYF
>TRBV19|TRBJ1-5|-|-
TGTGCCAGTAGTATTCGGAGCAGGGGTGGTAGCAATCAGCCCCAGCATTTT
CASSIRSRGGSNQPQHF
>TRBV7-9|TRBJ1-3|-|TRBD1
TGTGCCAGCAGACCCGGACAGGGAACGGGAAACACCATATATTTT
CASRPGQGTGNTIYF
>TRBV28|TRBJ2-7|-|-
TGTGCCAGCAGTGGCTCGCTAGCCCATATTAGCTCCTACGAGCAGTACTTC
CASSGSLAHISSYEQYF
>TRBV30|TRBJ1-1|-|-
TGTGCCTGGGATCCGGGGGTAAGGTCTGAAGCTTTCTTT
CAWDPGVRSEAFF
>TRBV28|TRBJ1-3|-|-
TGTGCCAGCAGTAGGTGGCGGAACTCTGGAAACACCATATATTTT
CASSRWRNSGNTIYF
>TRBV14|TRBJ2-7|once|-
TGTGCCAGCAGCCAAGGTGGACAGTCGCCCTACGAGCAGTACTTC
CASSQGGQSPYEQYF